This T cell receptor (beta chain) was identified during a study of PD-L1 blockade in urothelial cancer. Looking at the study overall: Administration of atezolizumab to patients began at some point between 2013 and 2014, at 1,200 mg intravenously every 3 weeks. Chemotherapy regimens numbering 0 to 3 had been given to patients.

Sequenced by immunoSEQ multiplex PCR; TCRdb stores in-frame clones only, minus some. The sample yields roughly 130,000 clones, 65% to 85% seen once. Noted time point: pretreatment peripheral blood. V shed 4 bases and J shed 10 bases, with 17 bases lying between them. CDR1 SGHTA and CDR2 FQGNSA come from the germline V gene. The CDR3 is 14 residues long. This receptor was obtained from a man over 45 with urothelial cancer. The chain is built from TRBV7-2 and TRBJ2-1; D may be TRBD2 (5 bases). This specimen was PBMCs, taken around atezolizumab (anti-PD-L1) treatment. CDR3 bases: TGTGCCAGCAGCTCCCGGACTCTCCCGGGGGAGCAGTTCTTC. Amino acid sequence: CASSSRTLPGEQFF.